The 12 T cell receptor beta chains listed next were all sequenced from one sample in a study of blood T cell repertoires in COVID-19. Libraries were prepared by immunoSEQ multiplex PCR; TCRdb keeps only in-frame clonotypes and omits some of them. This sample has under 250,000 clones; 86% occur once, and the top ten carry roughly 5.2%. What was sequenced was peripheral blood. The receptors were sampled from a woman older than 75 with COVID-19, enrolled during active disease.

The genes are TRBV4-1 and TRBJ1-4; perhaps TRBD1 as D (6 bases). Germline CDR1 MGHRA, CDR2 YSYEKL. The CDR3 runs to 19 residues. Trimming stripped 0 bases from V and 8 bases from J, with 25 bases between. The CDR3 spells CASSQEGVTGPAPEEKLFF. CDR3 DNA sequence: TGCGCCAGCAGCCAAGAGGGGGTTACAGGGCCCGCTCCTGAAGAAAAACTGTTTTTT.

This clone was seen only a few times. The CDR3 here is CATSDLAIGYTF. DNA of the CDR3: TGTGCCACCAGTGATCTTGCGATTGGCTACACCTTC. V usage is TRBV24-1 and J usage is TRBJ1-2; no definite D call. The CDR3 is made up of 12 amino acids. Trimming removed 3 bases from V and 7 bases from J, with 8 bases in between. Germline CDR1 reads KGHDR; CDR2 reads SFDVKD.

The rearrangement uses TRBV2 and TRBJ2-3; a weak D match, TRBD2 (6 bases). This CDR3 comprises 14 residues. V lost 5 bases to trimming and J lost 7 bases, with 16 bases between them. Germline V gene lookup returns CDR1 SNHLY and CDR2 FYNNEI. Written as DNA, the CDR3 is TGTGCCAGCAGTTGGGGCGGGGACGTGAATACGCAGTATTTT. Its protein is CASSWGGDVNTQYF.

In regard to this clone: The same CDR3 also results from other DNA sequences found in this sample. The chain combines TRBV7-2 with TRBJ1-6; tentative D call: TRBD1 (5 bases). The CDR3 length is 14 residues. Trimming left V 2 bases short and J 7 bases short, with 9 bases between. The V gene's germline CDR1 is SGHTA and CDR2 FQGNSA. For the CDR3, the DNA is TGTGCCAGCAGCTTATCTGGGGGGAATTCACCCCTCCACTTT. Translating it yields CASSLSGGNSPLHF.

This chain uses TRBV18 with TRBJ2-2; 10 bases line up with TRBD1. Germline values: CDR1 KGHSH, CDR2 LQKENI. V dropped 10 bases and J dropped 4; count of bases not matched to a gene: 6. The CDR3 spans 14 residues. Here the CDR3 reads CATGTGDRTGELFF. In DNA form, the CDR3 reads TGTGCCACGGGGACAGGGGATCGCACCGGGGAGCTGTTTTTT.

This sequence joins TRBV6-6 and TRBJ2-3; 8 bases align to TRBD2. V shed 5 bases and J 4 bases; nucleotides not matched to a gene: 8. The CDR3 consists of 15 residues. Germline V gene lookup returns CDR1 MNHNY and CDR2 SVGAGI (reference sequence). The CDR3 bases are TGTGCCAGCAGTCCCTTCGGTAGCGGGGCAGATACGCAGTATTTT. Protein product: CASSPFGSGADTQYF.

The chain combines TRBV5-1 with TRBJ1-6; the match to TRBD1 covers 9 bases. J gave up 6 bases and V 4 bases, and 5 bases lay outside the gene matches. Germline values: CDR1 SGHRS, CDR2 YFSETQ. The CDR3 contains 15 residues. CDR3 in DNA: TGCGCCAGCAGCACCGGACAGGGGTTTAATTCACCCCTCCACTTT. Translating gives CASSTGQGFNSPLHF. Full variable domain (rest looked up from reference TRBV5-1 and TRBJ1-6): KAGVTQTPRYLIKTRGQQVTLSCSPISGHRSVSWYQQTPGQGLQFLFEYFSETQRNKGNFPGRFSGRQFSNSRSEMNVSTLELGDSALYLCASSTGQGFNSPLHFGNGTRLTVT.

The chain is built from TRBV24-1 and TRBJ1-5; D uncertain. The V end was cut by 4 bases, the J end by 5 bases, with 5 bases between. From germline, CDR1 is KGHDR and CDR2 SFDVKD. The CDR3 has 12 residues. CDR3 sequence reads: CATSDPDQPQHF. The CDR3 nucleotides are TGTGCCACCAGTGACCCCGATCAGCCCCAGCATTTT.

A note on this clone: This same CDR3 is encoded by further DNA sequences in the sample. The chain joins TRBV18 to TRBJ2-5, with TRBD1 identical over 7 bases. Germline CDR1 is KGHSH and CDR2 is LQKENI. This CDR3 has 13 residues. V lost 3 bases and J lost 4; bases outside the gene matches: 2. This CDR3 is CASSPRQGETQYF. CDR3 bases: TGTGCCAGCTCACCGAGACAGGGAGAGACCCAGTACTTC.

V gene TRBV19 combines with J gene TRBJ1-1; 10 positions match TRBD1. CDR1 LNHDA and CDR2 SQIVND come from the germline V gene (reference sequence). The CDR3 length is 17 residues. The trim removed 5 bases at V and 0 bases at J, leaving 9 bases unmatched. CDR3 nucleotides: TGTGCCAGTAGTCTCCGGGACAGGGGTCTCATGAACACTGAAGCTTTCTTT. It codes for CASSLRDRGLMNTEAFF.

This chain uses TRBV11-2 with TRBJ2-3; TRBD2 is a possible D gene (6 bases). Between the trimmed V and J ends, which lost 1 base and 1 base, there was a span of 12 bases. The CDR3 is 16 amino acids. Germline CDR1 is SGHAT and CDR2 is FQNNGV. CDR3 region: CASSLVGGWGTDTQYF. The CDR3 DNA is TGTGCCAGCAGCTTAGTCGGGGGTTGGGGCACAGATACGCAGTATTTT. Supplemented by reference TRBV11-2 and TRBJ2-3, the full variable domain reads EAGVAQSPRYKIIEKRQSVAFWCNPISGHATLYWYQQILGQGPKLLIQFQNNGVVDDSQLPKDRFSAERLKGVDSTLKIQPAKLEDSAVYLCASSLVGGWGTDTQYFGPGTRLTVL.

This clone was observed a handful of times. The rearrangement links TRBV30 to TRBJ1-5; a possible D gene is TRBD1 (6 bases). From germline, CDR1 is GTSNPN and CDR2 SVGIG (reference sequence). V lost 3 bases and J lost 6, with 12 bases in between. This CDR3 contains 13 residues. In nucleotides, the CDR3 is TGTGCCTGGAGCACAGGGTGGGGTCAGCCCCAGCATTTT. Its translation is CAWSTGWGQPQHF.